Sequencing of this T cell receptor (beta chain) was carried out in a study of blood T cell repertoires in COVID-19. Per the germline V gene, CDR1 is SGHRS and CDR2 is YFSETQ. Trimming removed 3 bases from V and 2 bases from J; junction bases left unmatched: 5. There are 15 residues in the CDR3. Repertoires were generated with immunoSEQ multiplex PCR, while TCRdb's copy carries only in-frame clones and drops some. The sample lists approximately 79,000 clones, 65% to 85% occurring once. The chain recombines TRBV5-1 with TRBJ1-2; 9 bases are shared with TRBD1. The material sequenced was peripheral blood. The receptor's source is a man in his fifties or sixties with COVID-19, enrolled during active disease. The CDR3 coding sequence is TGCGCCAGCAGCTGGGGACAGGGAAGCAACTATGGCTACACCTTC. Its protein product is CASSWGQGSNYGYTF.